This T cell receptor (beta chain) was recovered during a study of blood T cell repertoires in COVID-19. Study-level background: Samples came from the United States, Italy and Spain, spanning acute and convalescent COVID-19.

As originally analysed: Reference gene primer amplification in the assay estimated nucleated cell counts. The protocol was immunoSEQ multiplex PCR, while the TCRdb copy is restricted to in-frame clones and leaves out a portion. V, J and clone size were drawn from that table, and D and trimming were deduced from the DNA. Of 200,000 to 250,000 clones in the sample, 70% to 85% were seen once. This clone has a handful of counts. The CDR3 runs 15 residues. The V segment lost 0 bases and the J segment 4 bases; nucleotides outside the gene matches: 6. Per germline, CDR1 SGHRS and CDR2 YFSETQ. The sample comprised peripheral blood. The chain couples TRBV5-1 to TRBJ1-2, with TRBD1 matching 7 bases. This receptor was taken from a woman aged 80 or older with active or convalescent COVID-19. The CDR3 DNA reads as TGCGCCAGCAGCTTGGCCCTGGGACAGATCTATGGCTACACCTTC. The encoded protein is CASSLALGQIYGYTF.